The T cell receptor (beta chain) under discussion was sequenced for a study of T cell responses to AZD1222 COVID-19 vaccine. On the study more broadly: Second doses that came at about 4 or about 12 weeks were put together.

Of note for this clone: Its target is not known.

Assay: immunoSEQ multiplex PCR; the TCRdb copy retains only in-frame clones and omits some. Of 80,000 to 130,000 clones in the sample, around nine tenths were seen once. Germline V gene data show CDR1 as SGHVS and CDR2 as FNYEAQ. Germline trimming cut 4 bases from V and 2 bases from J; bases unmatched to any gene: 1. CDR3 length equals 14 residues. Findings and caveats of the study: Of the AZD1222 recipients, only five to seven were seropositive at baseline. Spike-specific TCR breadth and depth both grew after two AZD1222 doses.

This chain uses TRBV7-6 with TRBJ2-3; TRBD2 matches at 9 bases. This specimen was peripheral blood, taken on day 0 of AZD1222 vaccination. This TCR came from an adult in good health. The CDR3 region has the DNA TGTGCCAGCAGCTCTAGCGGGGACACAGATACGCAGTATTTT. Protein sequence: CASSSSGDTDTQYF.